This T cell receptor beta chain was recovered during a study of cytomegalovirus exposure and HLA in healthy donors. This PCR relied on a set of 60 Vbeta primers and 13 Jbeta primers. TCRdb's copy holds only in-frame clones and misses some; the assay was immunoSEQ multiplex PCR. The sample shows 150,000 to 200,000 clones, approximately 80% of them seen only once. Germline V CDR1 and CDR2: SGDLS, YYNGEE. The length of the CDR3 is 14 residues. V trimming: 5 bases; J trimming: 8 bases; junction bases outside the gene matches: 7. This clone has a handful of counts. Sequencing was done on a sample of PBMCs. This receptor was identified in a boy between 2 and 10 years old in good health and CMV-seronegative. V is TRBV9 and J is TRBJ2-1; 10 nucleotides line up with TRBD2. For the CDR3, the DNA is TGTGCCAGCAGGGGGACTAGCGCCGGCGATGAGCAGTTCTTC. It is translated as CASRGTSAGDEQFF.